These T cell receptor beta chains were read from a single sample in a study of T cells in Graves' hyperthyroidism and ophthalmopathy. Each CDR3 protein is one row after TCRdb ran MiXCR on the multiplex PCR reads. This sample has around 450,000 distinct CDR3 sequences, with roughly 14% found just once. Sequencing was carried out using blood. These receptor sequences come from a woman younger than 30 with Graves' hyperthyroidism. CDR3s include the opening cysteine and the closing phenylalanine or tryptophan. A D gene is named only where the DNA matches it firmly. Some rows mark clone size as missing; the rest say once, few, many or name a class of expanded clone.

j_call v_call d_call clone_size cdr3_nt cdr3_aa
TRBJ1-4 TRBV6-1 . few TGTGCCAGCGGAGTCGGGGCAGGGATACGCGAAAAACTGTTTTTT CASGVGAGIREKLFF
TRBJ1-2 TRBV9 . few TGTGCCAGCAGCGTAGCTGGCACGATGGGCTACACCTTC CASSVAGTMGYTF
TRBJ2-5 TRBV6-6 TRBD2 many TGTGCCAGCAGTTACTCGACGGCTAGCGGGAGGGCCGGTAAAGAGACCCAGTACTTC CASSYSTASGRAGKETQYF
TRBJ2-1 TRBV6-2/TRBV6-3 . many TGTGCCAGCAGCTTGCTCAACAATGAGCAGTTCTTC CASSLLNNEQFF
TRBJ2-3 TRBV30 . . TGTGCCTGGAAACCCAATGCTCGGGATACGCAGTATTTT CAWKPNARDTQYF
TRBJ2-7 TRBV10-3 TRBD2 many TGTGCCGTAGGAGCACGGGGGGAGTCCTCCTACGAGCAGTACTTC CAVGARGESSYEQYF
TRBJ1-2 TRBV7-9 . many TGTGCCAGCAGCTCCTGGGACTTTTCCTATGGCTACACCTTC CASSSWDFSYGYTF
TRBJ2-7 TRBV27 TRBD1 many TGTGCCAGCAGTTTGGCTAGGGGGCCCTACGAGCAGTACTTC CASSLARGPYEQYF
TRBJ2-5 TRBV6-1 TRBD2 . TGTGCCAGCAGTGAGCGGGGGGGCCGAGAGACCCAGTACTTC CASSERGGRETQYF
TRBJ1-6 TRBV19 . . TGTGCCAGTAGTTTTCGGGGGCCGAATTCACCCCTCCACTTT CASSFRGPNSPLHF
TRBJ2-7 TRBV10-3 . many TGTGCCATCAGTGAGGAAACCGGGACTTTCTACGAGCAGTACTTC CAISEETGTFYEQYF